This TCR beta chain is drawn from a study of blood T cell repertoires in COVID-19 (TCRdb year 2020). In the study overall: Samples covering the acute and convalescent phases of COVID-19 were provided by collaborators in the United States, Italy and Spain. Deeply sampled blood TCRbeta repertoires from subjects exposed to, actively infected with, or recovered from COVID-19 were included in the dataset. Where available, HLA class I and class II types were obtained from metadata supplied by the sample provider rather than from assay-based typing. The sample metadata nearly always contained a de-identified subject ID, COVID-19 status, age in years and sex. The samples were drawn from the first 160 participants of the ongoing ImmuneRACE study and from about 1,200 subjects provided by 6 global collaborators. The repertoires were released in a freely available public database meant as a resource for research on the immune response to SARS-CoV-2. The prospective study material was composed of cDNA or gDNA derived from T cells, B-cell-depleted T cells, or PBMCs. Findings and caveats that apply to the study as a whole: The amount of clinical and demographic metadata varied by source and participant and was provided uncurated.

The CDR3 sequence holds 14 residues, the cysteine and phenylalanine included. Of all the DNA, just the CDR3 is kept, 42 bases in frame from base 1. The germline V gene (reference sequence) specifies LNHDA as CDR1 and SQIVND as CDR2. V gives up 6 bases and J gives up 0 bases, and the segment between their germline ends measures 11 bases. The collaborating institutions used their own protocols to collect whole blood in K2EDTA tubes. Collaborator samples were shipped for TCRbeta analysis as frozen whole blood, isolated PBMCs, or DNA extracted from either sample type. This clone was detected a few times. Its antigen has not been determined. Base qualities are missing; no much larger clone stands one base away. The immunoSEQ Assay, a bias-controlled multiplex PCR, was used to amplify TCRbeta CDR3 regions from genomic DNA. The study's processing was this. The number of nucleated cells in each sample was estimated by amplification of reference gene primers within the assay. Sequence reads were collapsed and filtered to measure the absolute abundance of every unique TCRbeta CDR3 rearrangement. For each sample, productive Simpson clonality was calculated by taking the square root of Simpson's diversity index across productive rearrangements. Not all clones reach the TCRdb copy of this immuneACCESS table, which keeps in-frame sequences only. Checked studies attribute under half of the gap to unresolved V genes and leave the rest unexplained. D and trimming were read from the DNA, whereas the V and J calls and clone size are those reported in that table. Recorded for this sample are under 45,000 clones; 75% to 80% of them occurred a single time. 28% of the sample goes to the ten largest clones.

The clonotype was recovered from a woman in her 70s with acute or convalescent COVID-19. In this chain, TRBV19 is recombined with TRBJ1-1; 6 matching bases give a weak D call of TRBD1. The sequencing input was peripheral blood. The CDR3 is CASRVGAVNTEAFF. At the DNA level, the sequence is TGTGCCAGTAGGGTGGGGGCCGTGAACACTGAAGCTTTCTTT.